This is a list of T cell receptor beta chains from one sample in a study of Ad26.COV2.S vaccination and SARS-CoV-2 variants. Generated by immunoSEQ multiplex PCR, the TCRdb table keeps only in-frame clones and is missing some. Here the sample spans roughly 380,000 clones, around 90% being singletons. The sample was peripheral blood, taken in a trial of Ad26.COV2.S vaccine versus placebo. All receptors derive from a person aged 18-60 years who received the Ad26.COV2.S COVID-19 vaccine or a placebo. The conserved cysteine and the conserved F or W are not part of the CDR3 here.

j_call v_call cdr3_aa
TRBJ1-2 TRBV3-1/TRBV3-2 ASSQVVTDGYT
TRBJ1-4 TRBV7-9 ASSLDTYSNEKLF
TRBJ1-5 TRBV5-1 ASSQTVNQPQH
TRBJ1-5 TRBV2 ASGKQGGNQPQH
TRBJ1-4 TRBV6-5 ASAERVSEKLF
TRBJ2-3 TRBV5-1 ASSLGGRGLPDTQY
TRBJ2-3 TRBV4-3 ASSQESAGGSTDTQY
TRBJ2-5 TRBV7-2 ASSEGTRSYQETQY
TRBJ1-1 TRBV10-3 AIRTGTGKNTEAF
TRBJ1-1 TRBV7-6 ASSFRGPPTEAF
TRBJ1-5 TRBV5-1 ASSLEGLQPQH
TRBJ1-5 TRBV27 ASSLLGAISNQPQH
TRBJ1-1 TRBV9 ASSAHEGVGAEAF
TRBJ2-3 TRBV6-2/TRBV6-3 ASSYSPGLAGGRVKDTQY
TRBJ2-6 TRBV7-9 ASSPQDRVGANVLT
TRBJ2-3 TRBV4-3 ASSHTLSRGGSTDTQY
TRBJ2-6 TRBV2 ASSEGLLTGANVLT
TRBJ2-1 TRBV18 ASSRTGQGEQF
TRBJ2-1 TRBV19 ASSRPIAGSAYNEQF
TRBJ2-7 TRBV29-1 SVGGGVHTYEQY
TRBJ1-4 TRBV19 ASSIGWHLNEKLF
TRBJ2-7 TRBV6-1 ASSELVNLYEQY
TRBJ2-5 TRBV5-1 ASSLGAGAYRETQY
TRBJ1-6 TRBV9 ASSSDPSNSPLH
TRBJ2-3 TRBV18 ASSPVWGPDTQY
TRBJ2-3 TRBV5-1 ASSLAWEGTQY
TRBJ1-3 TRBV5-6 ASSLGQELSGNTIY
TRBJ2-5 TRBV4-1 ASSVGRRETQY
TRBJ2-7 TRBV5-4 ASSNDRGLSEQY
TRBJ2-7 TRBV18 ASSPSTSSYEQY
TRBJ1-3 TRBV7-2 ASSLGGDSGNTIY
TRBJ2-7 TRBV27 ASSLAGTGGYEQY
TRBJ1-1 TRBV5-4 ASSFSQNTEAF
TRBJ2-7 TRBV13 ASSFQGDRGHEQY
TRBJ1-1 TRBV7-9 ASSPPGTEAF
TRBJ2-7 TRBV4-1 ASSRGQGSYEQY
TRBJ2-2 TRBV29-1 SVALRAGDTGELF
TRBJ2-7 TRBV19 ASSTGRSSYEQY
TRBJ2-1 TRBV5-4 ASSLQNEQF
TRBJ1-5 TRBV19 ASSINGGAEQPQH
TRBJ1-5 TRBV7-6 ASSGGQGVNSNQPQH
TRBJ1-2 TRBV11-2 ASSLGSANYGYT
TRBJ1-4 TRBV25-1 ASSELGRQGGEKLF
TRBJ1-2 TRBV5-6 ASSLPVNYGYT